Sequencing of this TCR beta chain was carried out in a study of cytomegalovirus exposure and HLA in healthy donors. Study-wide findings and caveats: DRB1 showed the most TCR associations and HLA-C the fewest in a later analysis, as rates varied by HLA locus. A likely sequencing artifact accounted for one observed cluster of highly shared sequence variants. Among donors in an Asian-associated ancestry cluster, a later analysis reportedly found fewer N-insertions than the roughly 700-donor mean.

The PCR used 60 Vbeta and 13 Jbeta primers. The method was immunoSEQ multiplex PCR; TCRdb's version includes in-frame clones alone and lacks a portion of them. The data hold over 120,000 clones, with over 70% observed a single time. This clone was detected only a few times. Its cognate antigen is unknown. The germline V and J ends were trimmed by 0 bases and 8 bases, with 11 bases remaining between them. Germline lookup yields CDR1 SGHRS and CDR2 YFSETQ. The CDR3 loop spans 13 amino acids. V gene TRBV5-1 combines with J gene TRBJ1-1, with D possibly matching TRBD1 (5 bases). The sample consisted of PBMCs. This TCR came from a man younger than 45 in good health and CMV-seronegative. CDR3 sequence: CASSLAGQYEAFF. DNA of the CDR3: TGCGCCAGCAGCTTGGCAGGGCAATACGAAGCTTTCTTT.